This T cell receptor (beta chain) was obtained from a study of blood T cell repertoires in COVID-19. Study overall: The origin of the acute and convalescent COVID-19 samples was the United States, Italy and Spain.

CDR1 and CDR2 (germline): LNHNV, YYDKDF (reference sequence). Trimming stripped 5 bases from V and 6 bases from J, with 17 bases between. This CDR3 has 15 residues. Original processing methods: The authors estimated nucleated cell counts from reference gene primer amplification. The method was immunoSEQ multiplex PCR; TCRdb's version includes in-frame clones alone and lacks a portion of them. That table furnishes V, J and clone size, whereas the DNA furnished D and trimming. The sample has some 250,000 clones, about four fifths seen once. In this sample, this clone turned up once. The specimen sequenced was peripheral blood. The V gene is TRBV15, the J gene TRBJ2-1; possible D gene TRBD2, 5 bases. The sequence was collected from a woman between 18 and 29 years old with acute or convalescent COVID-19. CDR3 bases: TGTGCCACCAGCGAGGGCGGCGTACCTTTCAATGAGCAGTTCTTC. Residues: CATSEGGVPFNEQFF. The full variable domain, in which reference TRBV15 and TRBJ2-1 provide the parts outside the CDR3, is DAMVIQNPRYQVTQFGKPVTLSCSQTLNHNVMYWYQQKSSQAPKLLFHYYDKDFNNEADTPDNFQSRRPNTSFCFLDIRSPGLGDTAMYLCATSEGGVPFNEQFFGPGTRLTVL.